This T cell receptor (beta chain) was documented in a study of blood T cell repertoires in COVID-19. Study at large: Donors in the United States, Italy and Spain gave samples during acute or convalescent COVID-19.

The CDR3 is made up of 13 amino acids. Per germline, CDR1 SGHTA and CDR2 FQGTGA. V was pared by 1 base and J by 8 bases, with 4 bases of the junction left unmatched. Original processing notes: Amplification of reference gene primers was used by the study to estimate nucleated cell counts. The data were produced by immunoSEQ multiplex PCR, yet TCRdb's version contains in-frame clones alone and is incomplete. V and J calls and clone size are copied from that table; D and trimming were computed from the DNA. This sample has some 270,000 clones, with around 89% found just once. The chain recombines TRBV7-3 with TRBJ1-2, with 7 positions matching TRBD1. The sample consisted of peripheral blood. This receptor was taken from a man aged 30-40 years with acute or convalescent COVID-19. CDR3 amino acids: CASSLRQGEGYTF. CDR3 in DNA: TGTGCCAGCAGCTTAAGACAGGGTGAGGGCTACACCTTC. The full variable domain, with the rest looked up from reference TRBV7-3 and TRBJ1-2, is GAGVSQTPSNKVTEKGKYVELRCDPISGHTALYWYRQSLGQGPEFLIYFQGTGAADDSGLPNDRFFAVRPEGSVSTLKIQRTERGDSAVYLCASSLRQGEGYTFGSGTRLTVV.